The sequence of this TCR beta chain was determined in a study of blood T cell repertoires in COVID-19. Only in-frame clones appear in the TCRdb table, and some are missing; sequencing was by immunoSEQ multiplex PCR. The data hold about 260,000 clones, with over 70% observed a single time. This TCR was sampled from a woman in her thirties or forties who had recovered from COVID-19. Material: peripheral blood.

The CDR3 region has the DNA TGTGCCACCGCGTTGGGGCGGAATTCACCCCTCCACTTT. The encoded protein is CATALGRNSPLHF. This sequence joins TRBV19 and TRBJ1-6; perhaps TRBD1 as D (5 bases). V lost 10 bases to trimming and J lost 7 bases, with 14 bases between them. Germline V gene data show CDR1 as LNHDA and CDR2 as SQIVND (reference sequence). The CDR3 extends over 13 amino acids.